This entry describes one T cell receptor (beta chain). These data originate in a study of blood T cell repertoires in COVID-19. Study information: The study drew acute and convalescent COVID-19 samples from the United States, Italy and Spain.

The J segment lost 7 bases and the V segment lost 4 bases, leaving 10 bases of the junction unmatched. CDR1 and CDR2 (germline): MRHNA, SNTAGT. The length of the CDR3 is 17 residues. Under the authors' procedure: It was from reference gene primer amplification that nucleated cell counts were estimated. Using immunoSEQ multiplex PCR, the repertoire was profiled, and TCRdb retains in-frame clones only, with some absent. The V and J calls and the clone size are those of that table, but D and trimming were determined from the DNA. The table records under 200,000 clones, 83% of them present only once. The J gene is TRBJ2-2, the V gene TRBV6-4; TRBD2 matches 12 bases. This receptor was obtained from a human donor in a cohort sampled during active COVID-19. The sequencing sample was made of peripheral blood. CDR3 loop: CASSGPGTSGSGGELFF. In nucleotides, the CDR3 is TGTGCCAGCAGTGGGCCCGGGACTAGCGGGTCTGGCGGGGAGCTGTTTTTT.